This T cell receptor beta chain was identified in a study of cytomegalovirus exposure and HLA in healthy donors. Study conclusions and caveats: Follow-up analysis seemed to connect common viral pathogens with several of the most significant clusters identified. Testing in vitro showed a few CMV-associated chains specific for CMV antigens. Rare TCR sequences predominated, though certain public TCRs were found in many donors. Most TCR beta V segments were productive about 87% or about 30% of the time in an earlier analysis.

The PCR used 60 Vbeta and 13 Jbeta primers. The data were produced by immunoSEQ multiplex PCR, yet TCRdb's version contains in-frame clones alone and is incomplete. The sample holds around 72,000 clones, around 81% seen once. A remark on this clone: Its antigen is not known.

The specimen sequenced was PBMCs. The TCR sequence derives from a man in his fifties or sixties in good health and CMV-seronegative.

CDR3 bases: TGTGCCAGCTCACCCCAGTTGTCCGGGGCCAACGTCCTGACTTTC. It is translated as CASSPQLSGANVLTF. This chain links TRBV18 with TRBJ2-6; D remains ambiguous. The CDR3 extends over 15 amino acids. Trimming took 3 bases from V and 4 from J, leaving 10 bases between them. CDR1 is KGHSH, CDR2 LQKENI, per germline.